This T cell receptor (beta chain) was identified during a study of OX40 agonist ivuxolimab in advanced cancers. The overall study: Every 2 weeks, ivuxolimab was infused into the patients intravenously at between 0.01 and 10 mg/kg. Prior anti-PD-1, anti-PD-L1 or anti-CTLA-4 therapy was allowed; approximately 40% had some. Those enrolled were about 80% male, with a mean age of approximately 60 years and ages from roughly 20 to 85.

Germline-derived CDR1 and CDR2 are MNHNY and SVGAGI (reference sequence). The CDR3 is 12 residues long. V lost 5 bases, J lost 10 bases, and 3 bases stayed unmatched. Study-wide points: Patients who responded partially at 0.1-3.0 mg/kg showed clonal expansion ranking among the lowest.

The protocol was immunoSEQ multiplex PCR, while the TCRdb copy is restricted to in-frame clones and leaves out a portion. The sample yields approximately 100,000 clones, about 87% seen once. As for this clone: As yet, its antigen is unknown.

The specimen comprised CD4+ or CD8+ T cells sorted from blood, sampled in a trial of the OX40 agonist ivuxolimab. This clonotype was obtained from an adult with an advanced solid tumor such as melanoma, head and neck, liver or kidney cancer. The gene calls are TRBV6-6 and TRBJ1-5; 9 positions agree with TRBD1. The CDR3 coding sequence is TGTGCCAGCAGTGCACAGGGGGCTCCCCAGCATTTT. Translated, it gives CASSAQGAPQHF.